This passage covers 23 T cell receptor beta chains from one sample sequenced in a study of neoadjuvant anti-PD-1 for oral cavity cancer (dated by TCRdb to the early 2020s). The time point label of this sample denotes: after neoadjuvant nivolumab, at surgical resection. Library preparation was by the immunoSEQ multiplex PCR assay. The source is immuneACCESS, and TCRdb retained only in-frame sequences with V and J called. Part of the clones is not carried over; for the studies checked, unresolved V genes explain less than half of this, and the remainder is unexplained. This sample lists 11,000 to 15,000 clones; nearly 75% were detected once. About 2% of the sample goes to the ten largest clones. The input for sequencing was PBMCs, taken after nivolumab (anti-PD-1) treatment. These receptors were obtained from a person between 40 and 79 years old with oral cavity squamous cell carcinoma.

This clone was observed once. The rearrangement links TRBV2 to TRBJ2-7, with D possibly being TRBD1 or TRBD2 (5 bases each). CDR1 is SNHLY, CDR2 FYNNEI, per germline. V lost 7 bases and J 2 bases, leaving 18 bases between the germline ends. The CDR3 covers 15 residues. The CDR3: CASTLLGGGAYEQYF. The CDR3 DNA is TGTGCCAGCACCCTTCTTGGGGGTGGCGCCTACGAGCAGTACTTC.

Only a few counts were recorded for this clone. The chain joins TRBV11-2 to TRBJ2-1; 10 bases agree with TRBD2. Germline V gives CDR1 SGHAT, CDR2 FQNNGV. Germline trimming cut 7 bases from V and 9 bases from J; bases unmatched to any gene: 9. This CDR3 comprises 14 residues. The CDR3 loop is CASTSSGRASEQFF. CDR3 coding DNA: TGTGCCAGCACTTCCAGCGGGAGGGCTAGTGAGCAGTTCTTC.

This clone has a handful of counts. The chain is built from TRBV30 and TRBJ1-2; D possibly corresponds to TRBD1 (5 bases). This CDR3 has 14 residues. Germline loops: CDR1 GTSNPN, CDR2 SVGIG (reference sequence). V lost 3 bases, J lost 0 bases, and 11 bases lay in between. Written as DNA, the CDR3 is TGTGCCTGGAGGCGGGACGCCCCTAACTATGGCTACACCTTC. This codes for CAWRRDAPNYGYTF.

This chain connects TRBV28 to TRBJ1-5; D not certain. CDR1 and CDR2 from the germline V gene are MDHEN and SYDVKM. The length of the CDR3 is 12 residues. V was pared by 7 bases and J by 3 bases, with 7 bases between. The CDR3 DNA follows: TGTGCCAGCACACAGAACAATCAGCCCCAGCATTTT. Protein product: CASTQNNQPQHF.

This clone was observed a single time. V gene TRBV29-1 combines with J gene TRBJ2-5; 12 bases map to TRBD2. J was trimmed by 7 bases and V by 5 bases; bases with no gene match: 5. The CDR3 runs to 13 residues. Germline V gives CDR1 SQVTM, CDR2 ANQGSEA. The DNA of the CDR3 is TGCAGCGTTCTAGCGGGAGGGGACGGGACCCAGTACTTC. It specifies CSVLAGGDGTQYF.

The genes are TRBV30 and TRBJ2-6; D gene uncertain. The germline gives CDR1 GTSNPN, CDR2 SVGIG (reference sequence). This CDR3 region has 16 residues. Deletions cut 0 bases from V and 4 bases from J, with 13 bases between. CDR3 coding DNA: TGTGCCTGGAGTGTGGTTAAGGGTTCCGGGGCCAACGTCCTGACTTTC. It specifies CAWSVVKGSGANVLTF. Together with reference TRBV30 and TRBJ2-6, the CDR3 gives the full variable domain: SQTIHQWPATLVQPVGSPLSLECTVEGTSNPNLYWYRQAAGRGLQLLFYSVGIGQISSEVPQNLSASRPQDRQFILSSKKLLLSDSGFYLCAWSVVKGSGANVLTFGAGSRLTVL.

The V gene is TRBV6-5, the J gene TRBJ2-3; 8 bases fit TRBD1. Germline V lookup: CDR1 MNHEY, CDR2 SVGAGI. The trim removed 4 bases at V and 3 bases at J, leaving 6 bases unmatched. CDR3 size: 15 residues. The CDR3 here is CASSLTGVVTDTQYF. The DNA of the CDR3 is TGTGCCAGCAGTTTGACAGGGGTGGTGACAGATACGCAGTATTTT.

A single count supports this clone. The J gene is TRBJ1-2, the V gene TRBV6-1; 8 bases agree with TRBD1. Trimming at V came to 1 base and at J to 7 bases, leaving 5 bases not matched to a gene. Germline lookup yields CDR1 MNHNS and CDR2 SASEGT. CDR3 length: 14 amino acids. The CDR3 DNA sequence: TGTGCCAGCAGTGAAGGCGGACAGGGATTTGGCTACACCTTC. This sequence encodes CASSEGGQGFGYTF.

The chain combines TRBV5-1 with TRBJ2-3; D might be TRBD1 (5 bases). V was shortened by 0 bases and J by 3 bases, with 8 bases between the two germline ends. Germline V CDR1 and CDR2: SGHRS, YFSETQ. The CDR3 consists of 14 residues. CDR3 protein: CASSLGAGTDTQYF. As DNA, the CDR3 is TGCGCCAGCAGCTTGGGGGCAGGGACAGATACGCAGTATTTT.

The chain joins TRBV4-1 to TRBJ1-2; D might be TRBD1 (5 bases). Trimming cost V 1 base and J 3 bases, with 18 bases left between them. The CDR3 sequence is 17 residues long. Germline V gene lookup returns CDR1 MGHRA and CDR2 YSYEKL. The CDR3 coding sequence is TGCGCCAGCAGCCAAGGTGGTGCCAGGGCGACGGACTATGGCTACACCTTC. Translation: CASSQGGARATDYGYTF.

V usage is TRBV4-2 and J usage is TRBJ2-7; D unresolved. The CDR3 totals 13 residues. Germline V lookup: CDR1 LGHNA, CDR2 YNFKEQ. V lost 5 bases and J 2 bases, leaving 10 bases between the germline ends. As DNA, the CDR3 is TGTGCCAGCAGCTCGGGCCCAGCCTACGAGCAGTACTTC. It is translated as CASSSGPAYEQYF.

V usage is TRBV5-1 and J usage is TRBJ2-5; possible D gene TRBD1, 5 bases. From germline, CDR1 is SGHRS and CDR2 YFSETQ. The CDR3 covers 18 residues. The germline V and J ends were trimmed by 0 bases and 7 bases, with 25 bases remaining between them. CDR3 region: CASSLVQGFPPHRVTQYF. CDR3 bases: TGCGCCAGCAGCTTGGTGCAGGGTTTTCCTCCTCACCGGGTGACCCAGTACTTC.

The chain has TRBV10-3 and TRBJ2-1; no definite D call. V shed 0 bases and J shed 5 bases, with 5 bases lying between them. Germline V lookup: CDR1 ENHRY, CDR2 SYGVKD. The CDR3 has 13 residues. CDR3 loop: CAISESEDNEQFF. DNA of the CDR3: TGTGCCATCAGTGAGTCTGAGGACAATGAGCAGTTCTTC.

This chain uses TRBV28 with TRBJ1-2; 9 nucleotides agree with TRBD1. V lost 6 bases and J lost 7; bases outside the gene matches: 15. The CDR3 covers 16 residues. From germline, CDR1 is MDHEN and CDR2 SYDVKM. CDR3 nucleotide sequence: TGTGCCAGCAGCCCCGGGGGTAGACAGGGGGATCGTGGCTACACCTTC. Translating it yields CASSPGGRQGDRGYTF.

The sample holds one count of this clone. The chain couples TRBV28 to TRBJ2-7; D might be TRBD1 or TRBD2, each matching 5 bases. The germline V gene has CDR1 MDHEN and CDR2 SYDVKM. Trimming cost V 8 bases and J 5 bases, with 22 bases left between them. This CDR3 has 15 amino acids. The CDR3 nucleotides are TGTGCCAGCGGGGACCTTTGGGGCAGGGTGAACGAGCAGTACTTC. Its translation is CASGDLWGRVNEQYF.

This chain links TRBV30 with TRBJ1-6, with a weak D call TRBD1 (5 bases). The V and J ends lost 1 base and 14 bases respectively, with 12 bases between them. The CDR3 contains 12 residues. CDR1 is GTSNPN, CDR2 SVGIG, per germline (reference sequence). The CDR3 DNA follows: TGTGCCTGGAGTGCCGGGGCTCTTTCCCTCCACTTT. Its protein product is CAWSAGALSLHF.

The chain employs TRBV11-2 and TRBJ1-4, with D uncertain. Germline V gene sequence: CDR1 SGHAT, CDR2 FQNNGV. V was shortened by 4 bases and J by 14 bases, with 17 bases between the two germline ends. CDR3 length: 13 amino acids. Here the CDR3 reads CASSSSRHPGLFF. CDR3 in DNA: TGTGCCAGCAGCTCCTCACGACATCCCGGGCTGTTTTTT. Variable domain in full (rest from reference TRBV11-2 and TRBJ1-4): EAGVAQSPRYKIIEKRQSVAFWCNPISGHATLYWYQQILGQGPKLLIQFQNNGVVDDSQLPKDRFSAERLKGVDSTLKIQPAKLEDSAVYLCASSSSRHPGLFFGSGTQLSVL.

The V call is TRBV19, the J call TRBJ2-4; TRBD1 agrees at 8 bases. The CDR3 runs to 15 residues. Losses at the gene ends were 7 bases for V and 3 bases for J; bases not matched to a gene: 8. Germline CDR1 is LNHDA and CDR2 is SQIVND (reference sequence). In nucleotides, the CDR3 is TGTGCCAGTAAGAGGACAGGGATCGACAAAAACATTCAGTACTTC. This sequence encodes CASKRTGIDKNIQYF.

This clone was found a few times. J is TRBJ1-5 and V is TRBV6-1; perhaps TRBD1 as D (5 bases). The CDR3 is 13 amino acids. Germline assignment: CDR1 MNHNS and CDR2 SASEGT. V lost 1 base and J lost 5, with 6 bases in between. The CDR3 DNA is TGTGCCAGCAGTGAAGGGGGGGATCAGCCCCAGCATTTT. This gives the protein CASSEGGDQPQHF.

This rearrangement joins TRBV19 to TRBJ1-4, with D uncertain. Germline CDR1 and CDR2: LNHDA and SQIVND (reference sequence). The ends were cut back, 6 bases at V and 3 bases at J, with 14 bases in the middle. The CDR3 runs to 15 residues. The CDR3, as DNA: TGTGCCAGTAGCCTGTACGGGTTCCCTAATGAAAAACTGTTTTTT. Translation gives CASSLYGFPNEKLFF.

V is TRBV4-1 and J is TRBJ2-1; no clear D. Germline values: CDR1 MGHRA, CDR2 YSYEKL. V gave up 2 bases and J gave up 4 bases, with 12 bases separating them. The CDR3 extends over 15 amino acids. This CDR3 reads CASSQSARRYNEQFF. The CDR3 DNA follows: TGCGCCAGCAGCCAAAGTGCCCGGCGGTACAATGAGCAGTTCTTC.

The V call is TRBV2, the J call TRBJ1-4; D not certain. The germline V and J ends were trimmed by 6 bases and 0 bases, with 11 bases remaining between them. Germline V gene sequence: CDR1 SNHLY, CDR2 FYNNEI. There are 15 residues in the CDR3. CDR3 protein: CASRSEGATNEKLFF. The CDR3 DNA follows: TGTGCCAGCAGGAGTGAGGGTGCAACTAATGAAAAACTGTTTTTT.

The genes are TRBV19 and TRBJ2-5, with 9 positions matching TRBD2. J gave up 4 bases and V 6 bases, and 0 bases lay outside the gene matches. Germline CDR1 and CDR2: LNHDA and SQIVND (reference sequence). The CDR3 runs to 12 residues. CDR3 region: CASRLAGETQYF. DNA for the CDR3: TGTGCCAGTAGACTAGCGGGAGAGACCCAGTACTTC. The full variable domain, completed using reference TRBV19 and TRBJ2-5, is DGGITQSPKYLFRKEGQNVTLSCEQNLNHDAMYWYRQDPGQGLRLIYYSQIVNDFQKGDIAEGYSVSREKKESFPLTVTSAQKNPTAFYLCASRLAGETQYFGPGTRLLVL.